Each of the 18 T cell receptor beta chains below was sequenced from the same sample in a study of beta chain features in type 1 diabetes. The study reverse transcribed the entire isolated RNA, so it sequenced expressed TCRB transcripts. Assay used: immunoSEQ multiplex PCR; TCRdb lists only in-frame clones, some missing. Here the sample spans approximately 170,000 clones, 6% to 9% being singletons. No cognate antigen is known for these TCRs. Study observations and caveats: Type 1 diabetes patients had TCRB CDR3s that were shorter (moderately but significantly so) in all four CD4+ subsets.

Sequencing used central memory CD4+ T cells from blood. The receptors stem from a man aged 18 to 29 with type 1 diabetes.

This rearrangement joins TRBV5-6 to TRBJ2-1, with D possibly being TRBD2 (5 bases). Germline V CDR1 and CDR2: SGHDT, YYEEEE. V lost 3 bases to trimming and J lost 8 bases, with 18 bases between them. This CDR3 region has 15 residues. In nucleotides, the CDR3 is TGTGCCAGCAGCTACGGGGTAGGAATCGGGGATGAGCAGTTCTTC. Protein sequence: CASSYGVGIGDEQFF.

In this sample, this clone turned up many times. The chain combines TRBV14 with TRBJ2-5, with 9 bases identical to TRBD2. Germline trimming cut 4 bases from V and 4 bases from J; bases unmatched to any gene: 4. The CDR3 sequence is 14 residues long. The germline gives CDR1 SGHDN, CDR2 FVKESK. The CDR3 sequence: CASSRTSAAETQYF. The DNA of the CDR3 is TGTGCCAGCAGCCGGACTAGCGCGGCAGAGACCCAGTACTTC.

This clone was observed a few times. This rearrangement joins TRBV5-8 to TRBJ1-2; weak D call: TRBD1 (6 bases). The CDR3 is 15 amino acids. CDR1 is SGHTS and CDR2 is YDEGEE in the germline V gene. V shed 3 bases and J shed 7 bases, with 19 bases lying between them. CDR3 nucleotides: TGTGCCAGCAGCTACGAAGGACAGCCCCCGCCTGGCTACACCTTC. The encoded protein is CASSYEGQPPPGYTF.

The chain links TRBV30 to TRBJ1-2, with a tentative D call TRBD1 (5 bases). Between the trimmed V and J ends, which lost 1 base and 14 bases, there was a span of 14 bases. This CDR3 spans 11 amino acids. Germline V CDR1 and CDR2: GTSNPN, SVGIG (reference sequence). The CDR3 nucleotides read TGTGCCTGGAGTGGGACCCGGGGGTGTACCTTC. The encoded protein is CAWSGTRGCTF.

This clone was seen a handful of times. The chain uses TRBV5-6 and TRBJ1-1; 10 positions agree with TRBD1. CDR3 length equals 15 residues. Trimming took 0 bases from V and 2 from J; bases not matched to a gene: 1. Germline assignment: CDR1 SGHDT and CDR2 YYEEEE. DNA of the CDR3: TGTGCCAGCAGCTTGGGACAGGGGGCAAACACTGAAGCTTTCTTT. Its translation is CASSLGQGANTEAFF. Supplemented by reference TRBV5-6 and TRBJ1-1, the full variable domain reads DAGVTQSPTHLIKTRGQQVTLRCSPKSGHDTVSWYQQALGQGPQFIFQYYEEEERQRGNFPDRFSGHQFPNYSSELNVNALLLGDSALYLCASSLGQGANTEAFFGQGTRLTVV.

This clone appeared a few times. The chain joins TRBV18 to TRBJ1-2, with 9 bases fitting TRBD1. Trimming removed 1 base from V and 7 bases from J; junction bases left unmatched: 7. The germline CDR1 and CDR2 sequences are KGHSH and LQKENI. This CDR3 is built from 15 residues. DNA for the CDR3: TGTGCCAGCTCACCACGGGACAGGGTGGCTTCTGGCTACACCTTC. This sequence encodes CASSPRDRVASGYTF.

This clone was seen a handful of times. V is TRBV10-3 and J is TRBJ2-1; 7 nucleotides agree with TRBD2. Trimming took 0 bases from V and 7 from J; bases not matched to a gene: 6. CDR3 length: 15 residues. CDR1 is ENHRY and CDR2 is SYGVKD in the germline V gene. The CDR3 loop reads CAISESSGTINEQFF. CDR3 coding DNA: TGTGCCATCAGTGAGTCCTCAGGGACTATTAATGAGCAGTTCTTC.

V gene TRBV5-1 combines with J gene TRBJ1-2; 8 bases match TRBD1. The germline V gene has CDR1 SGHRS and CDR2 YFSETQ. The CDR3 consists of 14 residues. The J segment lost 6 bases and the V segment lost 0 bases, leaving 4 bases of the junction unmatched. The CDR3 region has the DNA TGCGCCAGCAGCTTGGTCCCGACAGGGGATGGCTACACCTTC. Translation gives CASSLVPTGDGYTF.

The CDR3 sequence: CASSRDTTYEQYF. CDR3 sequence (DNA): TGTGCCAGCAGCCGGGACACTACCTACGAGCAGTACTTC. The genes are TRBV5-6 and TRBJ2-7; D might be TRBD1 (6 bases). V was shortened by 4 bases and J by 2 bases, with 10 bases between the two germline ends. The CDR3 runs to 13 residues. CDR1 and CDR2 from the germline V gene are SGHDT and YYEEEE.

This clone was counted a few times. V and J are TRBV4-1 and TRBJ2-1, with TRBD2 matching 7 bases. Looked up from germline, CDR1 is MGHRA and CDR2 is YSYEKL. V lost 4 bases to trimming and J lost 2 bases; unmatched junction nucleotides: 5. CDR3 length equals 15 residues. The CDR3 is CASSPLGLAYNEQFF. CDR3 DNA sequence: TGCGCCAGCAGCCCGCTCGGACTAGCCTACAATGAGCAGTTCTTC.

The DNA for the CDR3 is TGCAGCGTTGAAGAGGACAGGGGCGATGAGCAGTTCTTC. It encodes CSVEEDRGDEQFF. V usage is TRBV29-1 and J usage is TRBJ2-1; TRBD1 matches at 9 bases. Germline V gene lookup returns CDR1 SQVTM and CDR2 ANQGSEA. The V gene end was trimmed by 0 bases and the J gene end by 8 bases; junction bases not matched to a gene: 2. This CDR3 has 13 amino acids.

This clone was detected a few times. This rearrangement joins TRBV28 to TRBJ1-2; weak D call: TRBD1 (5 bases). CDR1 MDHEN and CDR2 SYDVKM come from the germline V gene. The CDR3 length is 14 residues. Trimming shortened V by 3 bases and J by 8 bases, and 16 bases separated the two germline ends. The CDR3 spells CASSFSARGKGYTF. The DNA of the CDR3 is TGTGCCAGCAGTTTCTCTGCTAGGGGAAAAGGCTACACCTTC.

Many counts were recorded for this clone. The V and J genes are TRBV29-1 and TRBJ2-7, with D uncertain. The CDR3 runs to 15 residues. Trimming took off 3 bases at V and 2 bases at J, with 17 bases between the two ends. Germline-derived CDR1 and CDR2 are SQVTM and ANQGSEA. The DNA for the CDR3 is TGCAGCGTTGATTCGACCAGGTTACAGACCTACGAGCAGTACTTC. It is translated as CSVDSTRLQTYEQYF.

The chain uses TRBV7-2 and TRBJ2-1; D gene unclear. The CDR3 sequence is 14 residues long. The V and J ends lost 1 base and 9 bases respectively, with 13 bases between them. The V gene's germline CDR1 is SGHTA and CDR2 FQGNSA. The CDR3 loop is CASSLGYSEAEQFF. The CDR3 DNA follows: TGTGCCAGCAGCTTAGGGTACTCCGAGGCTGAGCAGTTCTTC.

The gene calls are TRBV7-2 and TRBJ2-5, with D perhaps TRBD1 (6 bases). V lost 1 base and J 9 bases, leaving 12 bases between the germline ends. The CDR3 is made up of 13 amino acids. The V gene's germline CDR1 is SGHTA and CDR2 FQGNSA. This CDR3 reads CASSLEFGQSQYF. The CDR3 bases are TGTGCCAGCAGCTTAGAATTCGGACAGTCCCAGTACTTC. The full variable domain, in which reference TRBV7-2 and TRBJ2-5 provide the parts outside the CDR3, is GAGVSQSPSNKVTEKGKDVELRCDPISGHTALYWYRQSLGQGLEFLIYFQGNSAPDKSGLPSDRFSAERTGGSVSTLTIQRTQQEDSAVYLCASSLEFGQSQYFGPGTRLLVL.

This clone has more than one count but fewer than ten. The V gene is TRBV28, the J gene TRBJ2-7, with TRBD2 matching 7 bases. The V gene's germline CDR1 is MDHEN and CDR2 SYDVKM. The CDR3 totals 13 residues. The J segment lost 6 bases and the V segment lost 8 bases, leaving 10 bases of the junction unmatched. CDR3 amino acids: CASGFSGLREQYF. The CDR3 bases are TGTGCCAGCGGATTCTCGGGACTACGCGAGCAGTACTTC.

This rearrangement joins TRBV9 to TRBJ2-1; a possible D gene is TRBD2 (5 bases). Germline CDR1 and CDR2: SGDLS and YYNGEE. The CDR3 is made up of 15 amino acids. V shed 0 bases and J shed 5 bases, with 12 bases lying between them. CDR3 region: CASSVAASSNNEQFF. CDR3 coding DNA: TGTGCCAGCAGCGTAGCGGCTAGCAGTAACAATGAGCAGTTCTTC. Filled out from reference TRBV9 and TRBJ2-1, the complete variable domain reads DSGVTQTPKHLITATGQRVTLRCSPRSGDLSVYWYQQSLDQGLQFLIQYYNGEERAKGNILERFSAQQFPDLHSELNLSSLELGDSALYFCASSVAASSNNEQFFGPGTRLTVL.

This chain links TRBV15 with TRBJ2-1; 10 nucleotides align to TRBD2. Trimming at V came to 1 base and at J to 5 bases, leaving 8 bases not matched to a gene. Germline lookup yields CDR1 LNHNV and CDR2 YYDKDF (reference sequence). The CDR3 is 17 amino acids. CDR3 coding DNA: TGTGCCACCAGCAGAGCGGCTAGCGGGAGTATCAACAATGAGCAGTTCTTC. The encoded protein is CATSRAASGSINNEQFF.